In its sample, the clone carrying this TCR beta chain was seen many times. These data are taken from a study of T-cell reconstitution after alpha-beta-depleted transplantation in children. Library preparation (for TCRbeta) was performed with unique molecular identifiers. TCRdb processed the PCR reads anew with MiXCR; each CDR3 protein has one entry. Among about 600,000 distinct CDR3 sequences listed, approximately 10% were seen once. The sequence came from a human donor who donated a stem cell graft to a child with acute myeloid leukemia. Here the sequenced sample was PBMCs from the stem cell graft donor, taken from the stem cell graft.

CDR3 loop: CSVGGTGGAETQYF. The CDR3 DNA reads TGCAGCGTTGGGGGAACAGGGGGCGCGGAGACCCAGTACTTC. The chain recombines TRBV29-1 with TRBJ2-5; 9 nucleotides line up with TRBD1. J lost 5 bases, V lost 4 bases, and 8 bases had no gene match. The germline V gene encodes CDR1 SQVTM and CDR2 ANQGSEA. This CDR3 comprises 14 residues.